This T cell receptor beta chain was documented in a study of blood T cell repertoires in COVID-19. Turning to the study itself: Acute-phase and convalescent COVID-19 samples originated in the United States, Italy and Spain. The cDNA or gDNA used as material had been derived from T cells, B-cell-depleted T cells, or PBMCs.

The authors' processing: How many nucleated cells were present was estimated from reference gene primer amplification. Sequencing used immunoSEQ multiplex PCR; TCRdb keeps in-frame clones, though not all of them. The V and J calls and the clone size are those of that table, but D and trimming were determined from the DNA. The data show 25,000 to 35,000 clones, roughly 80% seen once. V was shortened by 2 bases and J by 5 bases, with 9 bases between the two germline ends. CDR3 length: 13 amino acids. The germline CDR1 and CDR2 sequences are SNHLY and FYNNEI. The sample consisted of peripheral blood. This sequence originates from a woman aged 60 to 75 with acute or convalescent COVID-19. This chain joins TRBV2 and TRBJ1-2, with D unclear. CDR3 sequence reads: CASSEQVRYGYTF. In DNA, the CDR3 is TGTGCCAGCAGTGAACAGGTTCGATATGGCTACACCTTC.